The 22 T cell receptor beta chains reported below all come from one sample, sequenced in a study of regulatory T cells in long-lasting Graves disease. The time point denotes: newly diagnosed GD, antithyroid drugs for less than 3 months. Making the TCR library involved RNA that had been extracted from PBMCs. Building of the TCR beta libraries involved iRepertoire HTBI primers and Arm-PCR of CDR3 regions. Each CDR3 protein gets one entry after TCRdb re-called the multiplex PCR reads with MiXCR. The repertoire holds a few hundred thousand distinct CDR3 sequences, with about 10% as singletons. The sample also formed part of further work on T cells in Graves' hyperthyroidism and ophthalmopathy.

Sequenced material: peripheral blood mononuclear cells (PBMCs), taken at new diagnosis, from a patient treated with antithyroid drugs. The receptor source for this set is a woman aged 18-29 years with Graves disease.

The chain carries TRBV20-1 and TRBJ1-4; 9 nucleotides match TRBD1. The CDR3 is 14 residues long. The germline gives CDR1 DFQATT, CDR2 SNEGSKA (reference sequence). V shed 0 bases, J shed 10 bases, and the junction held 6 bases outside the gene matches. This CDR3 is CSAREGTGRGKLFF. CDR3 nucleotides: TGCAGTGCTAGAGAAGGGACAGGGAGGGGAAAACTGTTTTTT.

This clonotype was detected only a few times. This chain uses TRBV14 with TRBJ2-1; D is undetermined. CDR1 and CDR2 from the germline V gene are SGHDN and FVKESK. Between the trimmed V and J ends, which lost 0 bases and 4 bases, there was a span of 7 bases. The CDR3 totals 14 residues. The chain's CDR3 is CASSQDLQYNEQFF. The CDR3 DNA is TGTGCCAGCAGCCAAGATCTACAGTACAATGAGCAGTTCTTC.

This clonotype has a count of ten or more. The CDR3 loop is CASSPGLAGTGELFF. The DNA of the CDR3 is TGTGCCAGCAGCCCGGGACTAGCGGGGACCGGGGAGCTGTTTTTT. The chain employs TRBV7-9 and TRBJ2-2, with TRBD2 matching 13 bases. The CDR3 runs to 15 residues. The V segment lost 5 bases and the J segment 5 bases; nucleotides outside the gene matches: 2. Per the germline V gene, CDR1 is SEHNR and CDR2 is FQNEAQ (reference sequence). Variable domain in full (rest from reference TRBV7-9 and TRBJ2-2): DTGVSQNPRHKITKRGQNVTFRCDPISEHNRLYWYRQTLGQGPEFLTYFQNEAQLEKSRLLSDRFSAERPKGSFSTLEIQRTEQGDSAMYLCASSPGLAGTGELFFGEGSRLTVL.

This clonotype has a handful of counts. The CDR3: CASSADRLNSPLHF. The CDR3 coding sequence is TGTGCCAGCAGCGCGGACAGGTTGAATTCACCCCTCCACTTT. The J gene is TRBJ1-6, the V gene TRBV9; 7 bases agree with TRBD1. With V trimmed by 3 bases and J by 7 bases, 4 bases remained unmatched. CDR3 length: 14 amino acids. From germline, CDR1 is SGDLS and CDR2 YYNGEE.

CDR3 in DNA: TGTGCCACCAGTGACCCTCGAGCGGGGGGGGAAGACAATGAGCAGTTCTTC. As protein: CATSDPRAGGEDNEQFF. This chain uses TRBV24-1 with TRBJ2-1, with TRBD2 identical over 10 bases. The CDR3 has 17 amino acids. Unmatched junction bases numbered 10, after V lost 4 bases and J lost 5 bases. Germline V CDR1 and CDR2: KGHDR, SFDVKD.

This clonotype was observed a few times. The V call is TRBV27, the J call TRBJ1-5, with D possibly TRBD1 on 5 matching bases. This CDR3 has 16 amino acids. Deletions cut 4 bases from V and 0 bases from J, with 13 bases between. The germline CDR1 and CDR2 sequences are MNHEY and SMNVEV (reference sequence). This chain's CDR3 is CASSSLDKTSNQPQHF. In nucleotides, the CDR3 is TGTGCCAGCAGTTCCCTGGACAAAACTAGCAATCAGCCCCAGCATTTT.

In its sample, this clonotype was seen a few times. V gene TRBV27 combines with J gene TRBJ2-3; D uncertain. Germline V CDR1 and CDR2: MNHEY, SMNVEV (reference sequence). V lost 3 bases to trimming and J lost 6 bases, with 10 bases between them. The CDR3 runs 13 residues. The CDR3 is CASSFGLSDTQYF. CDR3 DNA: TGTGCCAGCAGTTTCGGCCTGTCCGATACGCAGTATTTT.

This clonotype was detected a few times. The chain uses TRBV20-1 and TRBJ2-1; D not resolved. The CDR3 contains 14 residues. Germline lookup yields CDR1 DFQATT and CDR2 SNEGSKA (reference sequence). The V end was cut by 0 bases, the J end by 3 bases, with 9 bases between. CDR3 amino acids: CSARDRQDYNEQFF. CDR3 nucleotides: TGCAGTGCTAGAGACAGGCAGGACTACAATGAGCAGTTCTTC.

In its sample, this clonotype was seen a few times. The rearrangement uses TRBV6-2 or TRBV6-3 and TRBJ2-3; D gene unclear. V was pared by 4 bases and J by 2 bases, with 13 bases between. The germline gives CDR1 MNHEY, CDR2 SVGEGT. CDR3 length equals 15 residues. As DNA, the CDR3 is TGTGCCAGCAGTTTTCTTGCAGCTTTCACAGATACGCAGTATTTT. It is translated as CASSFLAAFTDTQYF.

This clonotype was found many times. The chain joins TRBV29-1 to TRBJ2-1, with D hard to call. The ends were cut back, 2 bases at V and 4 bases at J, with 9 bases in the middle. The V gene's germline CDR1 is SQVTM and CDR2 ANQGSEA. This CDR3 contains 13 residues. CDR3 amino acids: CSVERQAYNEQFF. For the CDR3, the DNA is TGCAGCGTTGAACGGCAGGCGTACAATGAGCAGTTCTTC.

This clonotype was seen ten or more times. The chain couples TRBV5-1 to TRBJ2-7, with D perhaps TRBD1 (7 bases). Germline CDR1 is SGHRS and CDR2 is YFSETQ. This CDR3 spans 16 amino acids. V lost 4 bases and J 2 bases, leaving 19 bases between the germline ends. The CDR3 protein is CASSPGGTAIPYEQYF. For the CDR3, the DNA is TGCGCCAGCAGCCCCGGAGGGACAGCTATTCCCTACGAGCAGTACTTC.

This clonotype was counted many times. The V gene is TRBV20-1, the J gene TRBJ1-6; TRBD1 might be the D (6 bases). Germline V gene data show CDR1 as DFQATT and CDR2 as SNEGSKA (reference sequence). The CDR3 has 14 residues. V lost 1 base to trimming and J lost 7 bases, with 11 bases between them. In DNA form, the CDR3 reads TGCAGTGCTAGAGTGGCTCAGGGGAATTCACCCCTCCACTTT. It translates to CSARVAQGNSPLHF.

This clonotype was picked up many times. The chain couples TRBV15 to TRBJ2-1; D gene uncertain. The CDR3 contains 16 residues. Germline V gives CDR1 LNHNV, CDR2 YYDKDF (reference sequence). The ends were cut back, 5 bases at V and 2 bases at J, with 16 bases in the middle. Written as DNA, the CDR3 is TGTGCCACCAGCGCGCTAGGGCAGCGAACCTACAATGAGCAGTTCTTC. Encoded protein: CATSALGQRTYNEQFF.

This clonotype showed up just a few times. This chain links TRBV27 with TRBJ1-1; no firm D call. V lost 2 bases and J 6 bases, leaving 10 bases between the germline ends. The CDR3 loop spans 13 amino acids. Germline loops: CDR1 MNHEY, CDR2 SMNVEV (reference sequence). CDR3 DNA sequence: TGTGCCAGCAGTTTAAGGGCTGTCTCTGAAGCTTTCTTT. It specifies CASSLRAVSEAFF.

This clonotype was seen ten or more times. This chain joins TRBV28 and TRBJ2-7, with D hard to call. Per germline, CDR1 MDHEN and CDR2 SYDVKM. Between the trimmed V and J ends, which lost 6 bases and 2 bases, there was a span of 8 bases. The length of the CDR3 is 12 residues. CDR3 amino acids: CASSPTPYEQYF. CDR3 nucleotides: TGTGCCAGCAGCCCAACCCCCTACGAGCAGTACTTC. Supplemented by reference TRBV28 and TRBJ2-7, the full variable domain reads DVKVTQSSRYLVKRTGEKVFLECVQDMDHENMFWYRQDPGLGLRLIYFSYDVKMKEKGDIPEGYSVSREKKERFSLILESASTNQTSMYLCASSPTPYEQYFGPGTRLTVT.

The V gene is TRBV4-1, the J gene TRBJ2-1; 7 nucleotides line up with TRBD2. Germline-derived CDR1 and CDR2 are MGHRA and YSYEKL. V shed 3 bases, J shed 7 bases, and the junction held 3 bases outside the gene matches. CDR3 length: 13 residues. The CDR3 region has the DNA TGCGCCAGCAGCCAGCCCGGGGGGAATGAGCAGTTCTTC. Residues: CASSQPGGNEQFF.

This clonotype showed up many times. The V gene is TRBV9, the J gene TRBJ1-2, with 7 nucleotides matching TRBD1. V shed 4 bases and J 0 bases; nucleotides not matched to a gene: 3. The CDR3 length is 14 residues. Looked up from germline, CDR1 is SGDLS and CDR2 is YYNGEE. Written as DNA, the CDR3 is TGTGCCAGCAGCACAGGGGTTCCTAACTATGGCTACACCTTC. Protein product: CASSTGVPNYGYTF.

In its sample, this clonotype was seen many times. The junction differs from germline at one of its ends, possibly a read error. V is TRBV7-8 and J is TRBJ2-1; D gene ambiguous. The CDR3 consists of 17 residues. Germline CDR1 reads SGHVS; CDR2 reads FQNEAQ. In DNA, the CDR3 is TGTGCCGGCAGCTTAGTGTCGTTAGGGCCCTCCTACAATGAGCAGTTCTTC. Amino acid sequence: CAGSLVSLGPSYNEQFF.

This clonotype was seen ten or more times. The V call is TRBV18, the J call TRBJ1-4; D is unclear. Germline CDR1 KGHSH, CDR2 LQKENI. CDR3 length equals 15 residues. The V end lost 3 bases, the J end lost 8 bases, and 16 bases lay between the germline ends. CDR3 nucleotides: TGTGCCAGCTCACCGCGGCCCCCGGGAGGAGAAAAACTGTTTTTT. This encodes CASSPRPPGGEKLFF.

This clonotype was counted many times. V is TRBV25-1 and J is TRBJ2-7; TRBD1 agrees at 7 bases. V gave up 4 bases and J gave up 3 bases; unmatched junction bases: 15. Germline CDR1 reads MGHDK; CDR2 reads SYGVNS. This CDR3 spans 17 amino acids. The CDR3 bases are TGTGCCAGCAGTGGCCCCCACAGGGGCAGAAATGTCTACGAGCAGTACTTC. It encodes CASSGPHRGRNVYEQYF.

Regarding this clonotype: A much larger clone differs from this one at a single base, so this may be a read error. The chain recombines TRBV27 with TRBJ2-7, with TRBD2 identical over 7 bases. The CDR3 extends over 16 amino acids. Germline values: CDR1 MNHEY, CDR2 SMNVEV (reference sequence). In DNA form, the CDR3 reads TGTGCCAGCAGTTTTTGGGAGGGAGCCCACCCCTACGAGCAGTGCTTC. It codes for CASSFWEGAHPYEQCF.

At least ten counts were recorded for this clonotype. The V gene is TRBV6-5, the J gene TRBJ1-2; D gene uncertain. Per the germline V gene, CDR1 is MNHEY and CDR2 is SVGAGI. Trimming left V 4 bases short and J 4 bases short, with 13 bases between. This CDR3 contains 14 residues. The CDR3 DNA follows: TGTGCCAGCAGTTTAAATCGTCGGCGCTATGGCTACACCTTC. It is translated as CASSLNRRRYGYTF.